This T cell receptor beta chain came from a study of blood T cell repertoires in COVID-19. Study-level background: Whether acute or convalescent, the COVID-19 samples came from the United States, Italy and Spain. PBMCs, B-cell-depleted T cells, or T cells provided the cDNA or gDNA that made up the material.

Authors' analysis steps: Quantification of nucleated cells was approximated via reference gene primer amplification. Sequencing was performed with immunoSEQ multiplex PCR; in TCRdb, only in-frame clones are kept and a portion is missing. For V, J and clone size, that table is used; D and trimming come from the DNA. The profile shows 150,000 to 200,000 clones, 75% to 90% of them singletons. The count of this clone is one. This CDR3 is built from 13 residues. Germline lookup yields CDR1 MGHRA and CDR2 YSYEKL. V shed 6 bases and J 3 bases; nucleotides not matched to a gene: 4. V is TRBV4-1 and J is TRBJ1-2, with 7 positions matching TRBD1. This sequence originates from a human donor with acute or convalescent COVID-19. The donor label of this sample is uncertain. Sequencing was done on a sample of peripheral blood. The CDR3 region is CASSYDRDYGYTF. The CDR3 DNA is TGCGCCAGCAGTTATGACAGGGACTATGGCTACACCTTC.